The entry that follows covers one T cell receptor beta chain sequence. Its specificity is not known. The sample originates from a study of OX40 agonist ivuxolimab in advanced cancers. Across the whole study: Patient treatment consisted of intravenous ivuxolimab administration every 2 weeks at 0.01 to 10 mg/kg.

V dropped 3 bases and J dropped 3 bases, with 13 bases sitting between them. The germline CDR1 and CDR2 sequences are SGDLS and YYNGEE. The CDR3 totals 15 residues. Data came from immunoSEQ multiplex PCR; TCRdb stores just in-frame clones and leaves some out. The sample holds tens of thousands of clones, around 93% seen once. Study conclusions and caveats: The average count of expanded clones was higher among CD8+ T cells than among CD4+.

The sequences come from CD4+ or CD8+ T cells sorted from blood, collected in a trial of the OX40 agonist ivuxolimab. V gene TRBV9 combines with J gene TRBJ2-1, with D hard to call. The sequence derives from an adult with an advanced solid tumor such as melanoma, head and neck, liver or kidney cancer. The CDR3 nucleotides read TGTGCCAGCAGCGCCGATCCCAGTATCTACAATGAGCAGTTCTTC. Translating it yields CASSADPSIYNEQFF. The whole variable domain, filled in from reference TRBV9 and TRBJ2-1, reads DSGVTQTPKHLITATGQRVTLRCSPRSGDLSVYWYQQSLDQGLQFLIQYYNGEERAKGNILERFSAQQFPDLHSELNLSSLELGDSALYFCASSADPSIYNEQFFGPGTRLTVL.